What follows is one T cell receptor (beta chain) and its context. The antigen this receptor binds is unknown. No base qualities exist here, and no much larger clone lies one base off it. Trimming leaves V shorter by 2 bases and J shorter by 10 bases, with the junction holding 10 bases beyond the gene matches. The CDR3 holds 16 amino acids from the cysteine to the phenylalanine. This entry keeps only the CDR3 DNA: 48 bases, framed from base 1. The CDR1 and CDR2 encoded by the germline V gene are SGHNT and YENEEA. PBMCs were isolated by Ficoll-Paque density gradient centrifugation. This sample is part of a study of T-cell memory formation after mild COVID-19 (dated by TCRdb to the early 2020s). Regarding the study in general: TCR sequence clusters from the two donors were found to be largely donor specific. The cohort was made up of two young adult volunteers, one female and one male, who were previously healthy. In two donors, T-cell clones that expanded and contracted after mild COVID-19 were followed by sequencing TCRalpha and TCRbeta repertoires longitudinally.

The instrument given in TCRdb is Illumina NovaSeq 6000. Using 5'RACE with constant-segment primers, TCRalpha and TCRbeta cDNA libraries were constructed, with sample barcodes and unique molecular identifiers added in the process. RNA was extracted from every sample with Trizol reagent. Amplification of the libraries took two PCR steps, and the second step added a second sample barcode plus Illumina TruSeq adapters. The libraries were sequenced on an Illumina NovaSeq using 2 x 150 bp paired-end reads. In the source study's methods: Demultiplexing of reads and collapsing into UMI-guided consensus sequences were performed with migec v1.2.7. Using mixcr v2.1.11, the UMI consensuses were aligned to TRA and TRB V and J templates and assembled into clonotypes. Expanded or contracted clonotypes were those called significant by both edgeR and NoisET, with noise models trained on biological replicates. For edgeR calls, the cutoffs were a false discovery rate-adjusted p below 0.01 and a log2 fold-change threshold of 1. PCA with hierarchical clustering of max-normalized trajectories of the 1000 most abundant clonotypes was used as exploratory dynamics analysis. The CD4 or CD8 phenotype of responding clones was assigned using the separately sequenced CD4+ and CD8+ repertoires. Clones were called with MiXCR by TCRdb after fastp trimmed the public reads at Q25, and only in-frame beta chains were retained. Duplicate CDR3 protein sequences are folded into a single record with the most common DNA and genes. The V and J calls and clone size are TCRdb's, not the authors'. The sample records roughly 450,000 distinct CDR3 sequences, 15% to 20% of which are singletons. The ten largest clones add up to about 12% of the sample.

Points the paper makes about the study in general: The second-wave clones that peaked on day 37 were not confirmed to be SARS-CoV-2 specific. The study covered only a couple of mild cases, and larger cohorts including severe cases with pre-infection samples were considered necessary. Clones that contracted from day 15 to 85 showed balanced CD4/CD8 phenotypes, whereas a second wave of clones that expanded from day 15 to 37 leaned towards CD4+. Contracting CD4+ clones were located mainly in the CM and EM memory subsets, whereas CD8+ clones were found to be enriched in EMRA. Some responding clones were detected in pre-infection memory, suggesting pre-existing cross-reactive memory T cells joined the SARS-CoV-2 response.

Recombination connected TRBV11-3 to TRBJ2-1, and 11 junctional nucleotides match TRBD2. The TCR comes from an adult woman who had mild COVID-19 (a few samples of this study predate the infection). The sample titles of this study are shuffled in the database, so cell type and time point are left out; the donor was told from shared clones. Sequenced: PBMCs or a T cell subset sorted from them (not recorded which). The nucleotide sequence is TGTGCCAGCAGCTTAATCCTAGCGGGAGGAATAGGGGAGCAGTTCTTC. Its amino acids are CASSLILAGGIGEQFF.